This TCR beta chain was captured in a study of STAT5B mutations in CD4+ large granular lymphocyte leukemia. Background on the study: Healthy donors showed HLA-associated enrichment of the CDR3 'QG' motif. Overall study findings and caveats: Data were not HLA-matched across samples. TRBV06-family usage was enriched in top patient clones (8/27) versus controls (2/35).

This CDR3 is 13 amino acids long. Germline CDR1 is SGHTA and CDR2 is FQGNSA. V lost 4 bases, J lost 1 base, and 4 bases lay in between. About this clone: No antigen is known for it.

Buffy coats from healthy blood donors served as controls. Clones were sequenced by immunoSEQ multiplex PCR, and TCRdb holds only the in-frame ones, with some missing. In the table there are about 36,000 clones, 70% to 80% of which are singletons. Sequenced input: CD4+ T cells from blood buffy coats. The rearrangement uses TRBV7-2 and TRBJ2-2; the D is unclear. The sequence derives from a human donor in good health. The CDR3 loop reads CASSSGNTGELFF. In nucleotides, the CDR3 is TGTGCCAGCAGCTCCGGGAACACCGGGGAGCTGTTTTTT.